This T cell receptor beta chain was documented in a study of vaccination effects on CD4 cells after COVID-19. Findings and caveats of the study: Convalescent patients were scarce in the study, and it lacked early post-infection timepoints. By a late point after vaccination, infection- and vaccine-induced clones had shrunk markedly through clonal contraction.

Produced via immunoSEQ multiplex PCR; TCRdb's table is partial and in-frame only. The table has tens of thousands of clones, around 79% seen once. The culture ran for approximately 10 days, and then CD4+ T cells were isolated. The study found no prior SARS-CoV-2 infection in the vaccine recipients, who tested negative for nucleocapsid antibodies. Cultures got half-medium changes with IL-2 on days 3 and 7. The CDR3 extends over 14 amino acids. V lost 3 bases and J lost 1, with 9 bases in between. CDR1 SGHTA and CDR2 FQGNSA come from the germline V gene. Notes on this clone: The antigen is not known.

The specimen was CD4+ T cells from PBMCs cultured without peptide, collected before COVID-19 vaccination. This TCR derives from a human donor who received a COVID-19 vaccine. V is TRBV7-2 and J is TRBJ2-5; TRBD2 is a possible D gene (6 bases). Here the CDR3 DNA reads TGTGCCAGCAGCTTCGGCGGGGCCCAAGAGACCCAGTACTTC. Its translation: CASSFGGAQETQYF.